This T cell receptor (beta chain) was retrieved from a study of cytomegalovirus exposure and HLA in healthy donors. CDR1 is MNHEY and CDR2 is SMNVEV in the germline V gene (reference sequence). The V end was cut by 2 bases, the J end by 1 base, with 8 bases between. This CDR3 contains 14 residues. This clone turned up a few times. Vbeta (60) and Jbeta (13) primers were used in the PCR. This table comes from immunoSEQ multiplex PCR, and its TCRdb copy is limited to in-frame clones, with some not included. The table shows 150,000 to 200,000 clones, with 80% to 85% occurring only once. Sequencing was done on a sample of PBMCs. V gene TRBV27 combines with J gene TRBJ1-1; D not resolved. This TCR came from a human donor in good health. This CDR3 is CASSLPGSNTEAFF. CDR3 DNA sequence: TGTGCCAGCAGTTTACCGGGGTCGAACACTGAAGCTTTCTTT.